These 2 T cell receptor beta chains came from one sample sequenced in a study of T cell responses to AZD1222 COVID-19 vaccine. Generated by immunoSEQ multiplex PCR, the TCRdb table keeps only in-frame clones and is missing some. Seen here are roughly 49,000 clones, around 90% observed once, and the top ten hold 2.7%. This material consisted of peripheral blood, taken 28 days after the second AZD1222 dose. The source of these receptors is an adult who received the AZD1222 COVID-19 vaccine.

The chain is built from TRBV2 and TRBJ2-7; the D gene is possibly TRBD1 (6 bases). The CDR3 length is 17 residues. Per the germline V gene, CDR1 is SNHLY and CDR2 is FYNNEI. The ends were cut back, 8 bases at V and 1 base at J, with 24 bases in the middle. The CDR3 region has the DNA TGTGCCAGCCGGCCAAGCACCGGCCAGGGGCGGTCCTACGAGCAGTACTTC. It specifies CASRPSTGQGRSYEQYF.

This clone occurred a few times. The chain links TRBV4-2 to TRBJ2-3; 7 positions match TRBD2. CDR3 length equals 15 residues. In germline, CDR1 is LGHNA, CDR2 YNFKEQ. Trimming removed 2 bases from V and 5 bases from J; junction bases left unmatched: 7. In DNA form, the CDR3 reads TGTGCCAGCAGCCAACGGACCCAGCGGGGAGATACGCAGTATTTT. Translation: CASSQRTQRGDTQYF.